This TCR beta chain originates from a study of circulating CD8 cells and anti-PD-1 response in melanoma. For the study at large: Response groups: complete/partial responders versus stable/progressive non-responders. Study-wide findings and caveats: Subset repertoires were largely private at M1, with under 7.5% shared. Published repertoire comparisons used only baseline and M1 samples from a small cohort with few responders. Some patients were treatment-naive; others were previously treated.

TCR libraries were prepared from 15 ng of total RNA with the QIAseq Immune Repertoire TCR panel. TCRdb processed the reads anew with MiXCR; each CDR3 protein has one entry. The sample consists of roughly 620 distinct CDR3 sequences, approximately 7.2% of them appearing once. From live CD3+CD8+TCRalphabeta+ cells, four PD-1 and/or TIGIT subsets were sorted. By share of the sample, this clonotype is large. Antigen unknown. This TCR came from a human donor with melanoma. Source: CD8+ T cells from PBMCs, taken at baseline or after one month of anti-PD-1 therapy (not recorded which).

CDR3 amino acids: CASSLQHGDTQYF. CDR3 nucleotide sequence: TGTGCCAGCAGTTTACAACATGGGGATACGCAGTATTTT. This chain joins TRBV27 and TRBJ2-3; the D is unclear. The length of the CDR3 is 13 residues. Germline V gene data show CDR1 as MNHEY and CDR2 as SMNVEV (reference sequence). The V gene lost 2 bases and the J gene lost 6 bases, with 9 bases spanning the gap.